This TCR beta chain was obtained from a study of CD8+CD57+ T cells in acquired aplastic anemia. The overall study: The DNA of sorted CD4+ and CD8+ cells averaged around 3 ug.

CDR3 and TCR beta VDJ profiling relied on genomic DNA as the template. From the reads, TCRdb called clonotypes with MiXCR, one entry per CDR3 protein. This sample has more than 150,000 distinct CDR3 sequences, with roughly 50% found just once. As concerns this clonotype: Its specificity is not known.

Study-wide points: Roughly 30 was the count of CD8+ CDR3 sequences that patients shared with controls. Patients did not significantly differ from controls in CD8+ Simpson's diversity.

In patients chosen for sequencing, flow cytometry had shown CD8+CD57+ cell expansion. The study sampled blood from patients who had received no therapy. Germline CDR1 WNHNN, CDR2 SYGVQD (reference sequence). CDR3 length: 16 residues. V lost 5 bases and J lost 0, with 11 bases in between. The sample comprised sorted CD4+, CD8+, or CD8+CD57+ T cells (not recorded which) from PBMCs. The receptor was isolated from a human donor with aplastic anemia. The J gene is TRBJ2-6, the V gene TRBV10-1; tentatively, D is TRBD2 (5 bases). CDR3 residues: CASSRGGPSGANVLTF. The CDR3 coding sequence is TGCGCCAGCAGTAGAGGCGGGCCCTCTGGGGCCAACGTCCTGACTTTC.